A single sample is the source of the 26 T cell receptor beta chains below, sequenced in a study of Tregs in tolerant kidney transplant recipients. Produced via immunoSEQ multiplex PCR; TCRdb's table is partial and in-frame only. In all, the sample yields approximately 5,800 clones. The nonmyeloablative bone marrow transplants came from related graft donors, with transient mixed chimerism. Material: CD8+ T cells from blood (PBMCs), obtained 12 months after the transplant. The receptors come from a human patient who received a combined kidney and bone marrow transplant. The T cells may partly be graft donor cells.

Remarks on this clone: Read data end 3 residues before the CDR3 end; the end is taken from the germline J gene. The chain employs TRBV6-4 and TRBJ2-1; maybe TRBD2 (5 bases). The CDR3 has 16 amino acids. Germline values: CDR1 MRHNA, CDR2 SNTAGT. V gave up 8 bases and J gave up 7 bases, with 24 bases separating them. The CDR3 loop reads CASARHVAGPENEQFF. Incomplete CDR3 DNA: TGTGCCAGCGCACGCCACGTTGCGGGCCCCGAAAATGAG.

Comment on this clone: The read is 3 residues too short to cover the CDR3 end, so that end is filled in from the germline J gene. The chain joins TRBV7-6 to TRBJ1-5, with D maybe TRBD1 (5 bases). Trimming pared 5 bases from V and 1 base from J, leaving 21 bases between. The germline CDR1 and CDR2 sequences are SGHVS and FNYEAQ. The CDR3 is 18 residues long. CDR3 residues: CASSPDTRGPKSNQPQHF. CDR3 DNA, as far as it was read: TGTGCCAGCAGCCCCGACACAAGGGGCCCCAAGAGCAATCAGCCC.

Note on this clone: With the read ending 3 residues before the CDR3 end, the germline J gene is used to fill in that end. V is TRBV19 and J is TRBJ2-1; 13 bases agree with TRBD2. In germline, CDR1 is LNHDA, CDR2 SQIVND (reference sequence). The J segment lost 7 bases and the V segment lost 1 base, leaving 1 base of the junction unmatched. The CDR3 contains 15 residues. The CDR3 bases that were read are TGTGCCAGTAGTATAGGGACTAGCGGGAGAAATGAG. Encoded protein: CASSIGTSGRNE. The complete CDR3 sequence is CASSIGTSGRNEQFF.

A word on this clone: The read finishes 3 residues shy of the CDR3 end, and the germline J gene is used to complete it. The chain uses TRBV30 and TRBJ2-3, with 9 bases that match TRBD2. V trimming: 2 bases; J trimming: 4 bases; junction bases outside the gene matches: 7. Germline V gives CDR1 GTSNPN, CDR2 SVGIG (reference sequence). The CDR3 runs 15 residues. Partial CDR3 DNA: TGTGCCTGGAGTCCTCTAGCGGGACCGGCAGATACG. The encoded protein is CAWSPLAGPADT. The full CDR3 reads CAWSPLAGPADTQYF.

The chain's CDR3 is CASTSAGGPYEQYF. The CDR3 DNA, read in part, is TGTGCCAGCACCTCGGCGGGAGGGCCCTACGAG. This chain connects TRBV5-6 to TRBJ2-7; 9 nucleotides match TRBD2. The read falls 3 residues short of the CDR3 end, and the missing part is taken from the germline J gene. CDR1 is SGHDT and CDR2 is YYEEEE in the germline V gene. This CDR3 comprises 14 residues. The V segment lost 6 bases and the J segment 2 bases; nucleotides outside the gene matches: 6.

A note on this clone: Read coverage stops 3 residues before the CDR3 terminus; the germline J gene supplies the remainder. The chain joins TRBV28 to TRBJ2-7, with 11 bases matching TRBD2. Germline V gene sequence: CDR1 MDHEN, CDR2 SYDVKM. Losses at the gene ends were 8 bases for V and 2 bases for J; bases not matched to a gene: 5. The CDR3 totals 14 residues. The part of the CDR3 DNA that was read is TGTGCCAGCGTCCAGACTAGCGGGGCCTACGAG. Amino acid sequence: CASVQTSGAYE. The CDR3 in its entirety is CASVQTSGAYEQYF.

Details on this clone: The read ends 3 residues before the CDR3 terminus; that terminus is restored from the germline J gene. J is TRBJ1-5 and V is TRBV19; 7 nucleotides line up with TRBD1. CDR3 length equals 17 residues. Germline values: CDR1 LNHDA, CDR2 SQIVND (reference sequence). The V gene end was trimmed by 7 bases and the J gene end by 0 bases; junction bases not matched to a gene: 12. The part of the CDR3 DNA that was read is TGTGCCAGTAACCCCGGACAGGTTGGATATAGCAATCAGCCC. Translation gives CASNPGQVGYSNQP. The whole CDR3 region reads CASNPGQVGYSNQPQHF.

A remark on this clone: The read terminates 3 residues before the CDR3 end, so the remaining end is supplied by the germline J gene. The chain carries TRBV9 and TRBJ2-7, with TRBD1 matching 7 bases. From germline, CDR1 is SGDLS and CDR2 YYNGEE. This CDR3 comprises 14 residues. Trimming at V came to 0 bases and at J to 2 bases, leaving 2 bases not matched to a gene. CDR3 region: CASSVGQGAYEQYF. The sequenced CDR3 bases are TGTGCCAGCAGCGTAGGGCAGGGGGCCTACGAG.

The sequenced CDR3 bases are TGTGCCAGTAGTATAGTAGCGGACTACGAG. Translated: CASSIVADYE. The whole CDR3 protein is CASSIVADYEQYF. This chain joins TRBV19 and TRBJ2-7; tentative D call: TRBD2 (6 bases). Sequencing ends 3 residues short of the CDR3 end; the germline J gene provides the rest. Trimming removed 1 base from V and 3 bases from J, with 7 bases in between. Germline-derived CDR1 and CDR2 are LNHDA and SQIVND (reference sequence). The CDR3 length is 13 residues.

For this clone: The sequenced fragment ends 3 residues before the CDR3 boundary, so the rest is inferred from the germline J gene. This chain connects TRBV19 to TRBJ1-5; D is uncertain. From germline, CDR1 is LNHDA and CDR2 SQIVND (reference sequence). The V gene lost 3 bases and the J gene lost 2 bases, with 5 bases spanning the gap. The CDR3 is made up of 13 amino acids. The CDR3 loop is CASSIAGNQPQHF. The CDR3 bases that were read are TGTGCCAGTAGTATTGCGGGCAATCAGCCC.

With respect to this clone: The read ends 3 residues early relative to the CDR3; the germline J gene fills the gap. The genes are TRBV6-2 or TRBV6-3 and TRBJ2-7; D ambiguous. The germline gives CDR1 MNHEY, CDR2 SVGEGT. The V gene lost 2 bases and the J gene lost 0 bases, with 11 bases spanning the gap. The CDR3 is 15 residues long. The part of the CDR3 DNA that was read is TGTGCCAGCAGTTACCCCTACGCGAACTCCTACGAG. This gives the protein CASSYPYANSYE. The complete CDR3 reads CASSYPYANSYEQYF.

In regard to this clone: Coverage ceases 3 residues before the CDR3 finishes, and the germline J gene fills in the end. The genes are TRBV19 and TRBJ2-5; tentatively, D is TRBD2 (5 bases). The germline V gene has CDR1 LNHDA and CDR2 SQIVND (reference sequence). The CDR3 is 14 residues long. V lost 5 bases, J lost 5 bases, and 15 bases lay in between. The CDR3 DNA, read in part, is TGTGCCAGTAGTTTCACAGCGGCTCGGGAGACC. This translates into CASSFTAARET. The full CDR3 sequence reads CASSFTAARETQYF.

As to this clone: The read is 3 residues too short to cover the CDR3 end, so that end is filled in from the germline J gene. The V gene is TRBV19, the J gene TRBJ1-2, with 9 bases that match TRBD1. Per the germline V gene, CDR1 is LNHDA and CDR2 is SQIVND (reference sequence). Germline trimming cut 4 bases from V and 6 bases from J; bases unmatched to any gene: 6. The CDR3 runs to 14 residues. The sequenced part of the CDR3 DNA is TGTGCCAGTAGTACGGGACAGGGTTTGGATGGC. Its translation is CASSTGQGLDG. In full, the CDR3 is CASSTGQGLDGYTF.

On this clone itself: The read comes to an end 3 residues before the CDR3 does, leaving the germline J gene to fill in the end. The chain uses TRBV10-2 and TRBJ2-4; D is ambiguous. The CDR3 contains 13 residues. V was trimmed by 3 bases and J by 7 bases, leaving 10 bases between them. Germline V gene lookup returns CDR1 WSHSY and CDR2 SAAADI. The sequenced CDR3 bases are TGCGCCAGCAGTGACTTAGAATGGAACATT. Amino acids: CASSDLEWNI. The entire CDR3 reads CASSDLEWNIQYF.

In regard to this clone: The read gets to within 3 residues of the CDR3 end, and the germline J gene fills in the rest. The chain uses TRBV5-1 and TRBJ2-3; no firm D call. The V end was cut by 2 bases, the J end by 3 bases, with 4 bases between. Germline V gene data show CDR1 as SGHRS and CDR2 as YFSETQ. The CDR3 has 12 residues. This chain's CDR3 is CASSFLTDTQYF. CDR3 DNA (partial): TGCGCCAGCAGCTTTTTAACAGATACG.

Remarks on this clone: Read sequence stops 3 residues before the CDR3 end, and the germline J gene provides the missing end. The chain is built from TRBV20-1 and TRBJ2-3, with TRBD2 matching 8 bases. The CDR3 extends over 15 amino acids. Germline CDR1 is DFQATT and CDR2 is SNEGSKA (reference sequence). This CDR3 is CSQPRGGGPTDTQYF. CDR3 bases read: TGCAGCCAACCCCGGGGGGGAGGGCCCACAGATACG.

CDR3 bases read: TGTGCCAGTAGTCAAGACAACTCCTATAATTCACCC. Protein product: CASSQDNSYNSP. The whole CDR3 is CASSQDNSYNSPLHF. The chain has TRBV19 and TRBJ1-6; D unclear. The CDR3 end is not reached by the read, which stops 3 residues before it; the germline J gene fills it in. V was clipped by 5 bases and J by 0 bases, with 8 bases between them. This CDR3 spans 15 amino acids. Germline assignment: CDR1 LNHDA and CDR2 SQIVND (reference sequence).

Comments on this clone: The missing CDR3 end, 3 residues past where the read stops, is filled in from the germline J gene. The rearrangement joins TRBV24-1 to TRBJ2-5, with unresolved D. The CDR3 contains 14 residues. Germline CDR1 KGHDR, CDR2 SFDVKD. Trimming removed 4 bases at V and 1 base at J, with 9 bases between. CDR3 DNA (partial): TGTGCCACCAGTGACCCCACCAGCCAAGAGACC. This sequence encodes CATSDPTSQET. The whole CDR3 region reads CATSDPTSQETQYF.

Note on this clone: The missing CDR3 end, 3 residues past where the read stops, is filled in from the germline J gene. The chain employs TRBV4-1 and TRBJ1-4, with D tentatively TRBD1 (6 bases). CDR1 and CDR2 from the germline V gene are MGHRA and YSYEKL. V lost 6 bases, J lost 4 bases, and 9 bases lay in between. CDR3 size: 13 residues. CDR3 region: CASRTGGNEKLFF. The sequenced part of the CDR3 DNA is TGCGCCAGCAGGACAGGCGGTAATGAAAAA.

Note on this clone: The read ends 3 residues before the CDR3 terminus; that terminus is restored from the germline J gene. The rearrangement links TRBV19 to TRBJ2-6; D uncertain. CDR1 is LNHDA, CDR2 SQIVND, per germline (reference sequence). Trimming removed 7 bases at V and 2 bases at J, with 12 bases between. CDR3 length: 15 residues. The CDR3 here is CASTLNPPGANVLTF. CDR3 bases read: TGTGCCAGTACCCTAAACCCCCCTGGGGCCAACGTC.

As for this clone: With the read ending 3 residues before the CDR3 end, the germline J gene is used to fill in that end. J is TRBJ1-2 and V is TRBV6-2 or TRBV6-3; the D gene is possibly TRBD1 (6 bases). Trimming shortened V by 4 bases and J by 2 bases, and 11 bases separated the two germline ends. CDR3 length equals 14 residues. Germline values: CDR1 MNHEY, CDR2 SVGEGT. CDR3 in amino acids: CASSFSGGNYGYTF. The sequenced CDR3 bases are TGTGCCAGCAGTTTTTCGGGGGGCAACTATGGC.

Of note for this clone: The read comes to an end 3 residues before the CDR3 does, leaving the germline J gene to fill in the end. V is TRBV5-6 and J is TRBJ1-6, with 7 bases lining up with TRBD1. In germline, CDR1 is SGHDT, CDR2 YYEEEE. V trimming: 4 bases; J trimming: 11 bases; junction bases outside the gene matches: 12. The CDR3 totals 15 residues. CDR3 amino acids: CASSAGPDRSAPLHF. Incomplete CDR3 DNA: TGTGCCAGCAGCGCGGGCCCGGACAGGTCGGCACCC.

About this clone: The DNA ends 3 residues before the CDR3 does, and the rest of the CDR3 is filled in from the germline J gene. This chain links TRBV16 with TRBJ2-7; 10 bases agree with TRBD2. The trim removed 1 base at V and 5 bases at J, leaving 2 bases unmatched. Per the germline V gene, CDR1 is KGHSY and CDR2 is FQNENV. The CDR3 has 14 amino acids. Here the CDR3 reads CASSQWTSGDEQYF. Incomplete CDR3 DNA: TGTGCCAGCAGCCAATGGACTAGCGGCGACGAG.

As for this clone: The read ends 3 residues early relative to the CDR3; the germline J gene fills the gap. The rearrangement links TRBV10-3 to TRBJ2-7, with D tentatively TRBD2 (5 bases). With 0 bases removed from V and 2 bases from J, the gap between germline ends came to 11 bases. This CDR3 is built from 15 residues. Germline CDR1 ENHRY, CDR2 SYGVKD. The CDR3 DNA, read in part, is TGTGCCATCAGTGAGTCCGGGGAACCAACCTACGAG. This translates into CAISESGEPTYE. The CDR3 in full is CAISESGEPTYEQYF.

Note on this clone: The read finishes 3 residues shy of the CDR3 end, and the germline J gene is used to complete it. J is TRBJ1-1 and V is TRBV7-8; TRBD1 matches at 7 bases. The CDR3 is 12 residues long. The germline V gene has CDR1 SGHVS and CDR2 FQNEAQ. The chain's CDR3 is CASSPDRVEAFF. CDR3 DNA (partial): TGTGCCAGCAGCCCCGACAGGGTGGAA.

A remark on this clone: The CDR3 end falls 3 residues outside the read, so it is completed with the germline J gene. The V call is TRBV11-2, the J call TRBJ2-7; 8 bases align to TRBD2. From germline, CDR1 is SGHAT and CDR2 FQNNGV. This CDR3 is 14 amino acids long. V trimming: 1 base; J trimming: 2 bases; junction bases outside the gene matches: 1. The covered CDR3 bases are TGTGCCAGCAGCTTAGGTAGCGGGACCTACGAG. It is translated as CASSLGSGTYE. In full, the CDR3 reads CASSLGSGTYEQYF.